This T cell receptor (beta chain) was captured in a study of T cell responses to AZD1222 COVID-19 vaccine. Study results and caveats: There were repertoire samples only from the period after the peak T cell response. Seropositive AZD1222 recipients at baseline numbered only 6 or 7. Per reports, nearly half of all spike-specific TCRs target regions that are unmutated in variants.

This clone occurred a few times. As yet, its antigen is unknown. Some clones are missing from TCRdb's copy, which holds only in-frame ones; the method was immunoSEQ multiplex PCR. The data show some 120,000 clones, about 89% seen once. Germline lookup yields CDR1 SGHNT and CDR2 YYREEE (reference sequence). Unmatched junction bases numbered 7, after V lost 3 bases and J lost 0 bases. This CDR3 is built from 19 residues. The receptor's source is an adult in good health. Specimen: peripheral blood, collected on day 0 of MenACWY control vaccination. This chain joins TRBV5-4 and TRBJ2-2, with 14 bases aligning to TRBD2. The chain's CDR3 is CASSWGGLAGAANTGELFF. The CDR3, as DNA: TGTGCCAGCAGCTGGGGGGGACTAGCGGGAGCCGCGAACACCGGGGAGCTGTTTTTT.